A selection of T cell receptor beta chains follows, all from one sample in a study of blood T cell repertoires in COVID-19. Some clones are missing from TCRdb's copy, which holds only in-frame ones; the method was immunoSEQ multiplex PCR. The sample yields 25,000 to 30,000 clones, around 80% seen once. The specimen sequenced was peripheral blood. Receptors were obtained from a woman in her 70s with acute or convalescent COVID-19. The CDR3 runs from the conserved cysteine through the conserved F or W. D genes are given only for firm matches. Clone size, where shown, is once, few, many, or a class for clones that have expanded.

CDR3aa | CDR3nt | d_gene | j_gene | v_gene | len | abundance
CASSGQGYNSPLHF | TGTGCCAGCAGCGGTCAGGGGTACAATTCACCCCTCCACTTT | - | TRBJ1-6 | TRBV3-1/TRBV3-2 | 14 | -
CASSQYARTGGNEKLFF | TGCGCCAGCAGCCAATATGCGAGGACAGGCGGTAATGAAAAACTGTTTTTT | TRBD1 | TRBJ1-4 | TRBV4-1 | 17 | -
CASSLDVGRGTYEQYF | TGTGCCAGCAGCTTAGATGTCGGCAGGGGCACATACGAGCAGTACTTC | - | TRBJ2-7 | TRBV7-2 | 16 | -
CASSSPTTWGDEQYF | TGTGCCAGCAGTTCACCAACGACATGGGGAGACGAGCAGTACTTC | - | TRBJ2-7 | TRBV28 | 15 | -
CASSLGTSGGKSEQFF | TGTGCCAGCAGCCTGGGGACTAGCGGCGGGAAGAGTGAGCAGTTCTTC | TRBD2 | TRBJ2-1 | TRBV7-2 | 16 | -
CASSQLSGELFF | TGTGCCAGCAGCCAGTTGTCCGGGGAGCTGTTTTTT | - | TRBJ2-2 | TRBV28 | 12 | few
CASSPETGGNTEAFF | TGTGCCAGCTCACCTGAAACAGGGGGAAACACTGAAGCTTTCTTT | TRBD1 | TRBJ1-1 | TRBV18 | 15 | -
CASMRWSQREGYEQYF | TGTGCCAGCATGCGGTGGAGTCAGCGGGAGGGTTACGAGCAGTACTTC | TRBD2 | TRBJ2-7 | TRBV13 | 16 | -
CASSPLGARLNTEAFF | TGCGCCAGCAGCCCACTGGGGGCCAGACTGAACACTGAAGCTTTCTTT | - | TRBJ1-1 | TRBV4-1 | 16 | many
CASRVGTGGLLEQYF | TGTGCCAGCAGAGTCGGGACAGGGGGTTTATTGGAGCAGTACTTC | TRBD1 | TRBJ2-7 | TRBV27 | 15 | few